This T cell receptor beta chain was documented in a study of T cells in Graves' hyperthyroidism and ophthalmopathy (dated by TCRdb to about 2019). For the study in its entirety: A discovery cohort of about a hundred patients, approximately 45 with Graves' ophthalmopathy and roughly 59 with stable Graves' hyperthyroidism, was used to find distinguishing TCR V-J signatures. The study also compared thyroid tissue and blood T-cell repertoires from about six Graves' hyperthyroidism patients. Whether ophthalmopathy could be predicted prospectively was tested in an independent validation cohort made up of approximately 19 hyperthyroidism patients plus 17 patients who later progressed to ophthalmopathy. After blood sampling, hyperthyroidism patients were treated with methimazole at a starting dose of 30 mg daily, and ophthalmopathy patients were treated with high-dose intravenous methylprednisolone. The 100 or so discovery patients were randomly split 7:3 into training and test sets. The paper describes TCR Vbeta CDR3 sequencing of 140 or so peripheral blood samples, made up of about 40 ophthalmopathy patients, 70 to 75 hyperthyroidism patients and approximately 17 progressor patients.

Results the study describes overall, beyond this receptor: In validation, the model predicted progression to ophthalmopathy a median of around six months before onset, with approximately 71% sensitivity and 72.22% specificity. Ophthalmopathy was separated from stable hyperthyroidism by a 13 V-J signature model, with 85% to 90% sensitivity and approximately 81% specificity obtained in cross-validation and 80%/75% obtained in testing. Sample size was not statistically predetermined, and investigators were not blinded to group allocation. Most expanded thyroid clonotypes (frequency above 0.001) were also found in blood, which suggests that blood repertoires may mirror thyroid immune responses.

CDR1 is given as SGHTA and CDR2 as FQGNSA, both from the germline V gene. The CDR3 numbers 15 residues from cysteine through phenylalanine. Of the read, only the CDR3 DNA is kept; its 45 bases are in frame from base 1. A patient counted as having stable Graves' hyperthyroidism if no progression to ophthalmopathy occurred over 18 months of follow-up. Hyperthyroidism patients were newly diagnosed, with disease duration under 2 months, and aged 18 to 65 years. The study excluded patients with uncontrolled infections, other autoimmune diseases, pregnancy or lactation. Clinical symptoms, serum thyroxine and TRAb, thyroid ultrasound, and orbital computed tomography formed the basis for the diagnoses. Trizol reagent was used to extract total RNA, and RNA quality was then checked on an Agilent 2100 Bioanalyzer. With regard to this clonotype: Which antigen it targets is not known. One end of the junction varies from germline; a read error may be responsible.

The TCR beta CDR3 regions were amplified from RNA transcripts. The TCR CDR3 was subjected to a first round of RT-PCR using the HTBI primer set and the Qiagen OneStep RT-PCR kit. Libraries were constructed in a second round of multiplex PCR, after which size selection and purification were performed. Sequencing of the libraries was done on an Illumina HiSeq2000 using paired-end 100 bp reads. The original pipeline was this. SOAPnuke was used to process the raw data, with reads discarded if the reads contained adapters or uncalled bases, had a mean Phred below 15, or lacked an exact constant-primer or identifier match. High-quality paired reads were merged with COPE v1.2.5, and unique nucleotide sequences were defined as clonotypes. MiTCR v1.1 was used to align clonotypes to the IMGT TRBV, TRBD and TRBJ reference segments. The analysis included only V-J combinations with a frequency above 0.0001, which together covered roughly 99% of the repertoires. The TCS score was defined as the ratio of F50 (clonal expansion) to E x V (chaos), calculated using BLOSUM62-based TCRdist between CDR3 peptides within each V-J. Welch's t-statistics and random forest reduced 514 V-J features to roughly 13, which were used in a naive Bayes classifier (R e1071). The Morisita-Horn index was used to measure how similar the thyroid and blood repertoires were. TCRdb trimmed the raw reads at Q25, called clones with MiXCR and kept productive beta chains. Identical CDR3 protein sequences are pooled into one entry, listed with their most common genes and DNA. TCRdb's processing, not the study's, gives the V and J calls here. Here the sample has almost 600,000 distinct CDR3 sequences; around 46% occur a single time. The ten largest clones add up to about 7.8% of the sample.

The TCR originated in a woman between 18 and 29 years old with Graves' hyperthyroidism. Sequenced sample: peripheral blood or thyroid tissue (not recorded which). The chain is encoded by TRBV7-2 joined to TRBJ1-1, with the D gene not clear enough to name. The CDR3 is CASSLLSRTNAEAFF. The DNA sequence is as follows: TGTGCCAGCAGCTTATTGAGTCGCACGAACGCTGAAGCCTTCTTT.